This T cell receptor (beta chain) was profiled in a study of blood T cell repertoires in COVID-19. Profiling relied on immunoSEQ multiplex PCR, and the TCRdb table lists in-frame clones only, not all of them. This repertoire shows 50,000 to 70,000 clones, roughly 84% found once; its top ten account for roughly 9.3%. J was trimmed by 1 base and V by 0 bases; bases with no gene match: 6. Looked up from germline, CDR1 is SEHNR and CDR2 is FQNEAQ (reference sequence). The CDR3 length is 17 residues. The sequence derives from an elderly man with COVID-19, enrolled during active disease. Sequences were obtained from peripheral blood. The chain links TRBV7-9 to TRBJ2-3; 8 nucleotides align to TRBD1. The CDR3 DNA reads as TGTGCCAGCAGCTTAGCGCACAGGGGGTTTGGCACAGATACGCAGTATTTT. Its translation: CASSLAHRGFGTDTQYF.